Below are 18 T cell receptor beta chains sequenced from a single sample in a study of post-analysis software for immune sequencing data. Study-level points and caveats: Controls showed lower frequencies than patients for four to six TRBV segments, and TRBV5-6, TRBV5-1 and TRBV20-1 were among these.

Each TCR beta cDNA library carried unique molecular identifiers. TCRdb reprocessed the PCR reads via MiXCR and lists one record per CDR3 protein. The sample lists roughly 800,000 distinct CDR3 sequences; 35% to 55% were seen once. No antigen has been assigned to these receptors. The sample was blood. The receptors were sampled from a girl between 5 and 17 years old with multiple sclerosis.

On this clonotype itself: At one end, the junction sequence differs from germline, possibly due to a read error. CDR3 loop: CASSLSRQGTQYF. The CDR3, as DNA: TGTGCTAGCAGCCTATCAAGACAGGGGACGCAGTATTTT. The chain uses TRBV7-7 and TRBJ2-3, with TRBD1 identical over 8 bases. Germline CDR1 SSHAT, CDR2 FNYEAQ (reference sequence). The CDR3 loop spans 13 amino acids. The full variable domain, rest sourced from reference TRBV7-7 and TRBJ2-3, is GAGVSQSPRYKVTKRGQDVTLRCDPISSHATLYWYQQALGQGPEFLTYFNYEAQPDKSGLPSDRFSAERPEGSISTLTIQRTEQRDSAMYRCASSLSRQGTQYFGPGTRLTVL.

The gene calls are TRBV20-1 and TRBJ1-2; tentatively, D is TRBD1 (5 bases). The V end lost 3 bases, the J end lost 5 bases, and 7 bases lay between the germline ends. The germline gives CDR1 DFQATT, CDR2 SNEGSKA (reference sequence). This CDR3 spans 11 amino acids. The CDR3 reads CSARWGYGYTF. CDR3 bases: TGCAGTGCTAGGTGGGGGTATGGCTACACCTTC.

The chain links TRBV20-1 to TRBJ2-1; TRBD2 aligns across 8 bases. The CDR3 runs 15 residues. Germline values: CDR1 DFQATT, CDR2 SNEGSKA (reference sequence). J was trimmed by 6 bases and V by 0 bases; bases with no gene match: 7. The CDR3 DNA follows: TGCAGTGCTAGAGAGGGGGGCGGGAGGAGCAATGAGCAGTTCTTC. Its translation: CSAREGGGRSNEQFF.

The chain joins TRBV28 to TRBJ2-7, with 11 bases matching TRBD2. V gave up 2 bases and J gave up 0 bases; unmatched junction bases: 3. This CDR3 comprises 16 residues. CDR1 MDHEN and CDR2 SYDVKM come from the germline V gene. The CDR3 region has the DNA TGTGCCAGCAGTTTACTAGCGGGAGGACTCTCCTACGAGCAGTACTTC. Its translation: CASSLLAGGLSYEQYF.

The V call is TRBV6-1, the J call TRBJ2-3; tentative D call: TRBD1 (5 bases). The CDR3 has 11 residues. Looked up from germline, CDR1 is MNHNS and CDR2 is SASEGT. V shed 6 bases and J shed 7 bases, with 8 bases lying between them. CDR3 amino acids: CASRWTHTQYF. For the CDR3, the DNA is TGTGCCAGCAGGTGGACACATACGCAGTATTTT.

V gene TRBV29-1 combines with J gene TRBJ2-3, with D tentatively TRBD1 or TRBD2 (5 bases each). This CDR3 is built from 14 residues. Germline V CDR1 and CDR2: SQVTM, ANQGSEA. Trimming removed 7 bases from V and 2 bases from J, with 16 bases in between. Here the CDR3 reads CSAEGSASTDTQYF. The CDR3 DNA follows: TGCAGCGCAGAGGGGAGCGCCTCCACAGATACGCAGTATTTT.

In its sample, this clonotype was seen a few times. The CDR3 region is CASSRSGGYNNEQFF. The CDR3 bases are TGTGCCAGCAGTCGATCCGGGGGATACAACAATGAGCAGTTCTTC. The chain recombines TRBV7-3 with TRBJ2-1; tentative D call: TRBD2 (6 bases). Germline V CDR1 and CDR2: SGHTA, FQGTGA. Trimming removed 6 bases at V and 5 bases at J, with 17 bases between. The CDR3 covers 15 residues.

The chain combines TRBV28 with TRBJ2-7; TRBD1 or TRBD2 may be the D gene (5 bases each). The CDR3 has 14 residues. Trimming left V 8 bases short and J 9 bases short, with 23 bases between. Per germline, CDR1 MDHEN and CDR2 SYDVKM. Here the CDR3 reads CASGSGTRYVGQYF. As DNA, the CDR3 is TGTGCCAGCGGTTCAGGGACCCGCTACGTTGGGCAGTACTTC.

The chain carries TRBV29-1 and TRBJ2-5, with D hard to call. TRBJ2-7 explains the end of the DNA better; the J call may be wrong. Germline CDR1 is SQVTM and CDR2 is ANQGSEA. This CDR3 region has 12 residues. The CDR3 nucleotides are TGCAGCGCTCACACAGAAACCTACGAGCAGTACTTC. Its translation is CSAHTETYEQYF.

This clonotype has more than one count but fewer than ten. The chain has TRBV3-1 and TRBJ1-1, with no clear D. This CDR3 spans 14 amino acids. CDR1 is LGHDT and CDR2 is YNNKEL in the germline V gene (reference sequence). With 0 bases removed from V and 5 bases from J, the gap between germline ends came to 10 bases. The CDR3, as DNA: TGTGCCAGCAGCCAAGATTACGGGGTTACTGAAGCTTTCTTT. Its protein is CASSQDYGVTEAFF.

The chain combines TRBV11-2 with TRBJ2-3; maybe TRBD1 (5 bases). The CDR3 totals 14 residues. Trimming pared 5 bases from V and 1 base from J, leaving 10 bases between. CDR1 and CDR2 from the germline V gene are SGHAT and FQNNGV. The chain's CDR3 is CASSVQGGTDTQYF. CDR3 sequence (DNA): TGTGCCAGCAGCGTCCAGGGTGGCACAGATACGCAGTATTTT.

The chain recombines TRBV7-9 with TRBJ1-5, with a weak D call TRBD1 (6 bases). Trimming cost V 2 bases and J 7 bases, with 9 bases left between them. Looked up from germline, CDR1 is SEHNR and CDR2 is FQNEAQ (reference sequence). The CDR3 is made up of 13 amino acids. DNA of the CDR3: TGTGCCAGCAGCTTATGGGGGGGCCAGCCCCAGCATTTT. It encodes CASSLWGGQPQHF.

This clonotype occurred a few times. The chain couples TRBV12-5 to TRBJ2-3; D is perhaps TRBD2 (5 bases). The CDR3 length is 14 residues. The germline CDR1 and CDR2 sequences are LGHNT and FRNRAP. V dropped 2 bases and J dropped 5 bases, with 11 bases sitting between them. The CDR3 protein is CASGLKPRGDTQYF. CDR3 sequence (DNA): TGTGCTAGTGGTTTGAAACCTCGGGGAGATACGCAGTATTTT.

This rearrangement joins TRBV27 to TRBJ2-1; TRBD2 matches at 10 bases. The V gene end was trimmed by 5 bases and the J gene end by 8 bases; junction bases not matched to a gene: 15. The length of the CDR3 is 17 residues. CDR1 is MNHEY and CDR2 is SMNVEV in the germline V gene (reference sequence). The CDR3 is CASSDLAGGLQRDEQFF. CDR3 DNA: TGTGCCAGCAGTGACTTAGCGGGAGGCCTCCAACGCGATGAGCAGTTCTTC.

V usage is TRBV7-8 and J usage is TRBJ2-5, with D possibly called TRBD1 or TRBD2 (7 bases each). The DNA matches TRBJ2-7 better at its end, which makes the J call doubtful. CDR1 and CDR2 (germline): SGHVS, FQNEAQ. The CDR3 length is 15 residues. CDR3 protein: CASSSRRGQRGEQYF. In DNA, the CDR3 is TGTGCCAGCAGCTCCAGACGGGGACAGCGGGGCGAGCAGTACTTC.

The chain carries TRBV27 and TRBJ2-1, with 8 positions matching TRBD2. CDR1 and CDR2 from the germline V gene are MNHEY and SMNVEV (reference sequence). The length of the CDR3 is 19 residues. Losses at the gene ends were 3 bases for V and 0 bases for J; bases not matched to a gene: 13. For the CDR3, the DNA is TGTGCCAGCAGTTTCTCTAGGGCTAGCGGGCTCCGCTCCTACAATGAGCAGTTCTTC. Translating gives CASSFSRASGLRSYNEQFF.

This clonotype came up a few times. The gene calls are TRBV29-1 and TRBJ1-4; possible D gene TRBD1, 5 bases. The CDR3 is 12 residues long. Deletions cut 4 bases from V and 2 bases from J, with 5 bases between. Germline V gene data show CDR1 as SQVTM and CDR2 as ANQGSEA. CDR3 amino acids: CSVGQTNEKLFF. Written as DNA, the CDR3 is TGCAGCGTTGGACAGACTAATGAAAAACTGTTTTTT.

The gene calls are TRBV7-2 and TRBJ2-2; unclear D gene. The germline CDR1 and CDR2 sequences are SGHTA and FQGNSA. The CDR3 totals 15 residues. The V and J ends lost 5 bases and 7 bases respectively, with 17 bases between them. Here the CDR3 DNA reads TGTGCCAGCAGCCGCGCTAGAGTAGAAGGCGGGGAGCTGTTTTTT. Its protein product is CASSRARVEGGELFF.